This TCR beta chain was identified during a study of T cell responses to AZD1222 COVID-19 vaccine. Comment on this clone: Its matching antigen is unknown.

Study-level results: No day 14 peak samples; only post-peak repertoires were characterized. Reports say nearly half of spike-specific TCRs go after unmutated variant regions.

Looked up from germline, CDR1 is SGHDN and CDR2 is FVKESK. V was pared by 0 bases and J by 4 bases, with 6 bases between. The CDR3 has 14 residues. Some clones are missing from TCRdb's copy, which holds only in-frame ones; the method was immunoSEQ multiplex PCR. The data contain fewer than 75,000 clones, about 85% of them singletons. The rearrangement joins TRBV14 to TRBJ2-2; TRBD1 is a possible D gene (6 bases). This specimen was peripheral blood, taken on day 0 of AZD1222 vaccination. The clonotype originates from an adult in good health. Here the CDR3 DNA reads TGTGCCAGCAGCCAAGAGACAGGCACCGGGGAGCTGTTTTTT. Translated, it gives CASSQETGTGELFF.